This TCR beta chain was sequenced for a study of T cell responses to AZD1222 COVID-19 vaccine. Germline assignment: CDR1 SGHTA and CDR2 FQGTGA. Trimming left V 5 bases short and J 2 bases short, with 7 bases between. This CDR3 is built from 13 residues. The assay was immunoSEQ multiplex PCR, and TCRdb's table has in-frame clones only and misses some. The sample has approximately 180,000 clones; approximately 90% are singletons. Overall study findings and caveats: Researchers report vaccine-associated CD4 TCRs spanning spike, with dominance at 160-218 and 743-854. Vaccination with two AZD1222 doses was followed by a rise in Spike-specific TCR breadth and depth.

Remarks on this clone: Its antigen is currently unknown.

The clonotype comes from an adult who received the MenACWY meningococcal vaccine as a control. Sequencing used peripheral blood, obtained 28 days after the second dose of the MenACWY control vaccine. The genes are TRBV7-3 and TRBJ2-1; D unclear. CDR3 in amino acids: CASSPYTYNEQFF. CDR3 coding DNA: TGTGCCAGCAGCCCCTACACCTACAATGAGCAGTTCTTC.